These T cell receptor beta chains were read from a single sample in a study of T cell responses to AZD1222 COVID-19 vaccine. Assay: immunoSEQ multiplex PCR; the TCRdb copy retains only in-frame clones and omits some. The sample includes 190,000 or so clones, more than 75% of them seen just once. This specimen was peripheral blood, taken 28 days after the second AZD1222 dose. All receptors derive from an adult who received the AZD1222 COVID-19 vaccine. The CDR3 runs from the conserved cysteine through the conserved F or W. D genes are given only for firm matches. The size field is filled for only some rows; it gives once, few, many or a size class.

CDR3nt: TGTGCCAGCCAACAGGGGAGCAATCAGCCCCAGCATTTT
CDR3aa: CASQQGSNQPQHF
d_gene: TRBD1
v_gene: TRBV27
j_gene: TRBJ1-5
abundance: .

CDR3nt: TGTGCCAGCAGTATACCCCAGCGGGGGGGAGACGAGCAGTACTTC
CDR3aa: CASSIPQRGGDEQYF
d_gene: TRBD2
v_gene: TRBV28
j_gene: TRBJ2-7
abundance: .

CDR3nt: TGTGCCAGCAGTACCTGGTCAGATACGCAGTATTTT
CDR3aa: CASSTWSDTQYF
d_gene: .
v_gene: TRBV6-2/TRBV6-3
j_gene: TRBJ2-3
abundance: .

CDR3nt: TGTGCCACCAGTGATACGCTTTCCGCTAGCTCGTTCACCGGGGAGCTGTTTTTT
CDR3aa: CATSDTLSASSFTGELFF
d_gene: .
v_gene: TRBV24-1
j_gene: TRBJ2-2
abundance: .

CDR3nt: TGCAGTGCTAGAGTGGGGAACATTCAGTACTTC
CDR3aa: CSARVGNIQYF
d_gene: .
v_gene: TRBV20-1
j_gene: TRBJ2-4
abundance: .

CDR3nt: TGTGCCAGCAGCTTAGATTTATACAGGGATGAGCAGTTCTTC
CDR3aa: CASSLDLYRDEQFF
d_gene: .
v_gene: TRBV7-2
j_gene: TRBJ2-1
abundance: .

CDR3nt: TGTGCCAGCAGTTTACAAGGGAGCGGCTATGGCTACACCTTC
CDR3aa: CASSLQGSGYGYTF
d_gene: .
v_gene: TRBV27
j_gene: TRBJ1-2
abundance: .

CDR3nt: TGTGCCAGCTCACCTCCCGGGACTACAACCTACAATGAGCAGTTCTTC
CDR3aa: CASSPPGTTTYNEQFF
d_gene: TRBD2
v_gene: TRBV18
j_gene: TRBJ2-1
abundance: .

CDR3nt: TGTGCCAGCAGCCTCGTCCATAGTTCATACGAGCAGTACTTC
CDR3aa: CASSLVHSSYEQYF
d_gene: .
v_gene: TRBV7-2
j_gene: TRBJ2-7
abundance: .

CDR3nt: TGTGCCAGCAGTCTCCTCGGGGTAGCGGCAAGCTCCTACAATGAGCAGTTCTTC
CDR3aa: CASSLLGVAASSYNEQFF
d_gene: .
v_gene: TRBV6-6
j_gene: TRBJ2-1
abundance: .

CDR3nt: TGCGCCAGCAGCCAAGATTGGCAGCACAATCAGCCCCAGCATTTT
CDR3aa: CASSQDWQHNQPQHF
d_gene: .
v_gene: TRBV4-3
j_gene: TRBJ1-5
abundance: .

CDR3nt: TGTGCCAGCAGCTTAGCCTCGTCGCGGGGGGAGGAGACCCAGTACTTC
CDR3aa: CASSLASSRGEETQYF
d_gene: TRBD2
v_gene: TRBV7-2
j_gene: TRBJ2-5
abundance: .

CDR3nt: TGTGCCAGCACCCCTGGAGCCTACTACGAGCAGTACTTC
CDR3aa: CASTPGAYYEQYF
d_gene: .
v_gene: TRBV7-3
j_gene: TRBJ2-7
abundance: .

CDR3nt: TGTGCCAGTCACTGGGACCGAACGAATTCACCCCTCCACTTT
CDR3aa: CASHWDRTNSPLHF
d_gene: .
v_gene: TRBV6-5
j_gene: TRBJ1-6
abundance: .

CDR3nt: TGTGCCAGCACCTGGGGAGTTGACTATGGCTACACCTTC
CDR3aa: CASTWGVDYGYTF
d_gene: .
v_gene: TRBV11-1
j_gene: TRBJ1-2
abundance: .

CDR3nt: TGTGCCACCAGCAGAGATGTGATGGAGCCCGGGACTAGCCGCGGGTCCTACGAGCAGTACTTC
CDR3aa: CATSRDVMEPGTSRGSYEQYF
d_gene: TRBD2
v_gene: TRBV15
j_gene: TRBJ2-7
abundance: .

CDR3nt: TGTGCCAGCACCCATCCTACAGGGCTAGGAGAAAAACTGTTTTTT
CDR3aa: CASTHPTGLGEKLFF
d_gene: .
v_gene: TRBV28
j_gene: TRBJ1-4
abundance: .

CDR3nt: TGTGCCAGCACCATGGTGGGCGGGTACGAGCAGTACTTC
CDR3aa: CASTMVGGYEQYF
d_gene: .
v_gene: TRBV3-1/TRBV3-2
j_gene: TRBJ2-7
abundance: once

CDR3nt: TGTGCCAGCAGCCAAGGGGGGGTCTTGTCCTACGAGCAGTACTTC
CDR3aa: CASSQGGVLSYEQYF
d_gene: .
v_gene: TRBV3-1/TRBV3-2
j_gene: TRBJ2-7
abundance: .

CDR3nt: TGCGCCAGCAGCCAAGAAAGGAGCGGGAGACACAATGAGCAGTTCTTC
CDR3aa: CASSQERSGRHNEQFF
d_gene: TRBD2
v_gene: TRBV4-3
j_gene: TRBJ2-1
abundance: .

CDR3nt: TGCGCCAGCAGCCCGCGAAGCGGAGGGGGCGGAACTTTGTCTAGCACAGATACGCAGTATTTT
CDR3aa: CASSPRSGGGGTLSSTDTQYF
d_gene: .
v_gene: TRBV4-1
j_gene: TRBJ2-3
abundance: few

CDR3nt: TGTGCCAGCAGCTTAGTTCTAGCGGGAGGCGAGGGCACAGATACGCAGTATTTT
CDR3aa: CASSLVLAGGEGTDTQYF
d_gene: TRBD2
v_gene: TRBV7-2
j_gene: TRBJ2-3
abundance: .

CDR3nt: TGTGCCAGCTCACCGGACAGGGAGCGGGGCTCCTATAATTCACCCCTCCACTTT
CDR3aa: CASSPDRERGSYNSPLHF
d_gene: TRBD1
v_gene: TRBV18
j_gene: TRBJ1-6
abundance: .

CDR3nt: TGCAGCGGCAGACAGGGTTCTTATGGCTACACCTTC
CDR3aa: CSGRQGSYGYTF
d_gene: TRBD1
v_gene: TRBV29-1
j_gene: TRBJ1-2
abundance: .

CDR3nt: TGTGCCAGCTCACCGGGACAGGGGGCTTACGAGCAGTACTTC
CDR3aa: CASSPGQGAYEQYF
d_gene: TRBD1
v_gene: TRBV18
j_gene: TRBJ2-7
abundance: .

CDR3nt: TGTGCCAGCACCTTGGGTGACAGGATGACTAGCGGGAGTCCCGAGCAGTACTTC
CDR3aa: CASTLGDRMTSGSPEQYF
d_gene: TRBD2
v_gene: TRBV28
j_gene: TRBJ2-7
abundance: .

CDR3nt: TGTGCCAGCAGCCGACAGGTCTCCCCCTATGGCTACACCTTC
CDR3aa: CASSRQVSPYGYTF
d_gene: .
v_gene: TRBV27
j_gene: TRBJ1-2
abundance: once

CDR3nt: TGTGCCAGCAGCTTCGAAACTCCTGGAAACACCATATATTTT
CDR3aa: CASSFETPGNTIYF
d_gene: .
v_gene: TRBV5-4
j_gene: TRBJ1-3
abundance: .

CDR3nt: TGTGCCAGCAGCTTCCGGGGGAGGAATCAGCCCCAGCATTTT
CDR3aa: CASSFRGRNQPQHF
d_gene: .
v_gene: TRBV5-8
j_gene: TRBJ1-5
abundance: .

CDR3nt: TGTGCCACCAGTGATTCTGTACCGGGACTAGAGGAGACCCAGTACTTC
CDR3aa: CATSDSVPGLEETQYF
d_gene: TRBD2
v_gene: TRBV24-1
j_gene: TRBJ2-5
abundance: .

CDR3nt: TGTGCCAGCAGCGTCCTAGAGGGTTATCTGCAGTTCTTC
CDR3aa: CASSVLEGYLQFF
d_gene: .
v_gene: TRBV9
j_gene: TRBJ2-1
abundance: few

CDR3nt: TGTGCCAGCAGTTACTCGAGAGGGAGTAGGAATGAGCAGTTCTTC
CDR3aa: CASSYSRGSRNEQFF
d_gene: .
v_gene: TRBV6-2/TRBV6-3
j_gene: TRBJ2-1
abundance: once

CDR3nt: TGTGCCAGCACCTCGTCGAACATTCAGTACTTC
CDR3aa: CASTSSNIQYF
d_gene: .
v_gene: TRBV12-3/TRBV12-4
j_gene: TRBJ2-4
abundance: .

CDR3nt: TGCGCCAGCCAAGGGGCAGGGCAAGGAAACACCATATATTTT
CDR3aa: CASQGAGQGNTIYF
d_gene: .
v_gene: TRBV10-2
j_gene: TRBJ1-3
abundance: .

CDR3nt: TGTGCCAGCAGTCTCCGGGACGCACTGGGGGAGCAGTACTTC
CDR3aa: CASSLRDALGEQYF
d_gene: .
v_gene: TRBV6-5
j_gene: TRBJ2-7
abundance: .

CDR3nt: TGTGCCAGCACCCCCGGGATTTCGGCTAATGAAAAACTGTTTTTT
CDR3aa: CASTPGISANEKLFF
d_gene: .
v_gene: TRBV28
j_gene: TRBJ1-4
abundance: .

CDR3nt: TGTGCCAGCAGCTTGGGGACTTCGACAGTTAGTACGAAGCAGTACTTC
CDR3aa: CASSLGTSTVSTKQYF
d_gene: .
v_gene: TRBV7-2
j_gene: TRBJ2-7
abundance: once

CDR3nt: TGTGCCTGGAGCCTATACCAGGGGGCCGAGCAGTACTTC
CDR3aa: CAWSLYQGAEQYF
d_gene: TRBD1
v_gene: TRBV30
j_gene: TRBJ2-7
abundance: .

CDR3nt: TGCAGCTCGGGGGGAGGTGGCGAGACCCAGTACTTC
CDR3aa: CSSGGGGETQYF
d_gene: TRBD2
v_gene: TRBV29-1
j_gene: TRBJ2-5
abundance: once

CDR3nt: TGTGCCAGCAGCTTAGGACAACCCGTCTATGGCTACACCTTC
CDR3aa: CASSLGQPVYGYTF
d_gene: .
v_gene: TRBV11-2
j_gene: TRBJ1-2
abundance: .

CDR3nt: TGCAGCGCGGGGGGCAGGGGGCCTCACACTGAAGCTTTCTTT
CDR3aa: CSAGGRGPHTEAFF
d_gene: TRBD1
v_gene: TRBV29-1
j_gene: TRBJ1-1
abundance: .

CDR3nt: TGTGCCAGCAAACCTCCCGAGGCTAGCGGGAGAAAGGGGGGCGCGAACACCGGGGAGCTGTTTTTT
CDR3aa: CASKPPEASGRKGGANTGELFF
d_gene: TRBD2
v_gene: TRBV27
j_gene: TRBJ2-2
abundance: once

CDR3nt: TGTGCCAGCAGTTTAAAGGGGGGGGCTGGAAAGGGACGGTTTGGCACAGATACGCAGTATTTT
CDR3aa: CASSLKGGAGKGRFGTDTQYF
d_gene: .
v_gene: TRBV27
j_gene: TRBJ2-3
abundance: .

CDR3nt: TGTGCCAGCAGCCTTCAGGGTGGGGGCAAGGAGACCCAGTACTTC
CDR3aa: CASSLQGGGKETQYF
d_gene: .
v_gene: TRBV14
j_gene: TRBJ2-5
abundance: .

CDR3nt: TGCGCCAGCAGCCCCCTAGGGTTGCGGGGCAATGAGCAGTTCTTC
CDR3aa: CASSPLGLRGNEQFF
d_gene: .
v_gene: TRBV4-1
j_gene: TRBJ2-1
abundance: .

CDR3nt: TGTGCCATCAATTCCGGGACTAGCGTTTTCACCGGGGAGCTGTTTTTT
CDR3aa: CAINSGTSVFTGELFF
d_gene: TRBD2
v_gene: TRBV10-3
j_gene: TRBJ2-2
abundance: .

CDR3nt: TGTGCCAGTAGTTCCCCCGGGACGGACTTAAGGGCTTTCTTT
CDR3aa: CASSSPGTDLRAFF
d_gene: .
v_gene: TRBV19
j_gene: TRBJ1-1
abundance: .

CDR3nt: TGTGCCAGCAGCGTAGGGGTCGTTGCCTACGAGCAGTACTTC
CDR3aa: CASSVGVVAYEQYF
d_gene: .
v_gene: TRBV9
j_gene: TRBJ2-7
abundance: .